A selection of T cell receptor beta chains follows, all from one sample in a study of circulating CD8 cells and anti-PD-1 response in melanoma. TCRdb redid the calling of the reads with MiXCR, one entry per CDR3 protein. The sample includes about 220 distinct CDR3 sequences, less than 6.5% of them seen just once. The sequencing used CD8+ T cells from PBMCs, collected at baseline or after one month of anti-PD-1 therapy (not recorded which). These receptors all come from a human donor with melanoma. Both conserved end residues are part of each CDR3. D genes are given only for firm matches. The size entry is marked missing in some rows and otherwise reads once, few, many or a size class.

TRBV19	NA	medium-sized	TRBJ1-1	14	TGTGCCAGTATTGGCACAGGGCTTGGCACTGAAGCTTTCTTT	CASIGTGLGTEAFF
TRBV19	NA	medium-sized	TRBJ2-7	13	TGTGCCAGTAGTATGACCTATGGCTACGAGCAGTACTTC	CASSMTYGYEQYF
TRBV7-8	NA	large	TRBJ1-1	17	TGTGCCAGCAGCTTAGGCTCGGGGCTGGGGATGAACACTGAAGCTTTCTTT	CASSLGSGLGMNTEAFF
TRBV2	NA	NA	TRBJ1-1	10	TGTGCTAGCAGCCCGAGTGAAGCTTTCTTT	CASSPSEAFF
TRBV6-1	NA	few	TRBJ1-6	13	TGTGCCACCGGACGGGACGGTGATTCACCCCTCCACTTT	CATGRDGDSPLHF
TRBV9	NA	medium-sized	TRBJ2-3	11	TGTGCCAGCAGTGACAGCTGGGCGCAGTATTTT	CASSDSWAQYF
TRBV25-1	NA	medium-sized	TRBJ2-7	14	TGTGCCAGCAGGGATCCTCGGACGGTGTACGAGCAGTACTTC	CASRDPRTVYEQYF
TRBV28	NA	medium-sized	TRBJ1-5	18	TGTGCCAGCAGTCTGCGGGGCCAGTGGGAATATAGCAATCAGCCCCAGCATTTT	CASSLRGQWEYSNQPQHF
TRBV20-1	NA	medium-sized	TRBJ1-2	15	TGCAGTGCTAGAGATCTGGGAACAGGCCACTATGGCTACACCTTC	CSARDLGTGHYGYTF
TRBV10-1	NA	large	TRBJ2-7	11	TGCGCCAGCGTCCCCCGGTACGAGCAGTACTTC	CASVPRYEQYF
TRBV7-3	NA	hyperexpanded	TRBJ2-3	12	TGTGCCAGCAGCTTAGACTTGGGTACGCAGTATTTT	CASSLDLGTQYF
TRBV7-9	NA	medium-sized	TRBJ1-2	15	TGTGCCAGCAGCTTACTCGGGACGGGGAACTATGGCTACACCTTC	CASSLLGTGNYGYTF
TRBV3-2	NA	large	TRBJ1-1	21	TGTGCCAGCAGCCACGCAGGGGCATCACAGGGCAACCTCTTATCGAACACTGAAGCTTTCTTT	CASSHAGASQGNLLSNTEAFF
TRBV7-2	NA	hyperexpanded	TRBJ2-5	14	TGTGCCAGCAGCCGATGGGGGGCGAAAGAGACCCAGTACTTC	CASSRWGAKETQYF
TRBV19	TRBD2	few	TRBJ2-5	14	TGTGCCAGTAGTATAGCTCTAGCGGGCACCCCGAGGTACTTC	CASSIALAGTPRYF
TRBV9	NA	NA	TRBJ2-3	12	TGTGCCAGCAGCGGTTGGCCGGGACATTTGTATTTT	CASSGWPGHLYF
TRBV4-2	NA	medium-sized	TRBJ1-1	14	TGTGCCAGCAGCCAAGTTGACAGGAACACTGAAGCTTTCTTT	CASSQVDRNTEAFF
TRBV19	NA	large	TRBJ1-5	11	TGTGCCAGTAGTCCACCCCCGAGTCAGCATTTT	CASSPPPSQHF
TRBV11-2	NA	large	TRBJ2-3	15	TGTGCCAGCAGCCACAATTCAGGGGCCACAGATACGCAGTATTTT	CASSHNSGATDTQYF
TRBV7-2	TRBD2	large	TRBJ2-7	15	TGTGCCAGCAGCTTATGGTCTAGCGGAACCTACGAGCAGTACTTC	CASSLWSSGTYEQYF
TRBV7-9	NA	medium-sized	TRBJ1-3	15	TGTGCCAGCAGCTTCGCAGGGGCCCAGGGAAACACCATATATTTT	CASSFAGAQGNTIYF
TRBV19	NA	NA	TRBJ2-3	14	TGTGCCAGTAGTTTTGTGGCCTCCCGAGATACGCAGTGCTTT	CASSFVASRDTQCF
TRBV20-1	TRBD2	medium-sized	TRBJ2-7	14	TGCAGTGCTAGAGACGGGGGGGAGGCCTACGAGCAGTACTTC	CSARDGGEAYEQYF
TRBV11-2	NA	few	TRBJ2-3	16	TGTGCCAGCAGCTTACTTCCGCGACTAGGGACAGATACGCAGTATTTT	CASSLLPRLGTDTQYF